This T cell receptor beta chain was identified in a study of blood T cell repertoires in COVID-19. The CDR3 has 15 residues. Germline V gene lookup returns CDR1 SGHVS and CDR2 FQNEAQ. The V and J ends lost 5 bases and 4 bases, in that order; junction bases with no gene match: 6. TCRdb's table, derived via immunoSEQ multiplex PCR, lists solely in-frame clones and lacks some. The data show some 300,000 clones, 87% seen once. This sequence joins TRBV7-8 and TRBJ2-2, with 8 bases aligning to TRBD2. This receptor was identified in a man aged 18 to 29 with active or convalescent COVID-19. Sequencing was performed on peripheral blood. CDR3 in amino acids: CASSPRGEGTGELFF. The CDR3 DNA follows: TGTGCCAGCAGCCCGCGGGGGGAAGGCACCGGGGAGCTGTTTTTT.